A selection of T cell receptor beta chains follows, all from one sample in a study of technical replicates of blood from several donors. The protocol was immunoSEQ multiplex PCR, while the TCRdb copy is restricted to in-frame clones and leaves out a portion. The profile shows approximately 97,000 clones, roughly 96% of them singletons. Sequences were obtained from T cells isolated from PBMCs. These receptors all come from a human donor in good health. Both conserved end residues are part of each CDR3. D genes are given only for firm matches. Expanded clones get a size class; other rows say once, few or many, or leave the size out.

j_gene,d_gene,v_gene,abundance,CDR3nt,CDR3aa
TRBJ1-3,TRBD1,TRBV28,.,TGTGCCAGCAGTCTAAGACAGGGGCAAGGGGGAAACACCATATATTTT,CASSLRQGQGGNTIYF
TRBJ2-1,.,TRBV4-3,.,TGCGCCAGCAGCTTAGACTGGAACAATGAGCAGTTCTTC,CASSLDWNNEQFF
TRBJ1-4,.,TRBV7-9,.,TGTGCCAGCGGGGCGGGAAGCGAAAAACTGTTTTTT,CASGAGSEKLFF
TRBJ1-1,.,TRBV2,few,TGTGCCAGCAGTACCCGGGTTAACACTGAAGCTTTCTTT,CASSTRVNTEAFF
TRBJ1-2,.,TRBV7-2,.,TGTGCCAGCAGCTTAGCGTCTGGGGCTAGCTACACCTTC,CASSLASGASYTF
TRBJ2-5,TRBD2,TRBV7-9,.,TGTGCCAGCAGCTTAGCGGCGGGAGCAGGCGAGACCCAGTACTTC,CASSLAAGAGETQYF
TRBJ2-7,TRBD2,TRBV7-2,.,TGTGCCAGCAGCTTCGCGGGGGGATACACTTACGAGCAGTACTTC,CASSFAGGYTYEQYF
TRBJ2-1,TRBD2,TRBV7-8,.,TGTGCCAGCAGCTTAGCCGGACTAGCGGGAGGATCCTACAATGAGCAGTTCTTC,CASSLAGLAGGSYNEQFF
TRBJ1-5,TRBD1,TRBV27,.,TGTGCCAGCAGCTCCGCCGTCGGGACAGGGAGGCTAAGTCAGCCCCAGCATTTT,CASSSAVGTGRLSQPQHF
TRBJ2-1,TRBD1,TRBV7-2,.,TGTGCCAGCAGCCGGCCGGGACAGGGCAGGAATGAGCAGTTCTTC,CASSRPGQGRNEQFF
TRBJ2-7,.,TRBV28,.,TGTGCCAGCAGTTTAAGATTCCCAGGGTTAACCGAGCAGTACTTC,CASSLRFPGLTEQYF
TRBJ2-7,.,TRBV28,.,TGTGCCAGCAGGGGCCGGGGAAGGGACGAGCAGTACTTC,CASRGRGRDEQYF
TRBJ1-1,.,TRBV19,.,TGTGCCAGTAGTATAGAGAGGGAATTGAACACTGAAGCTTTCTTT,CASSIERELNTEAFF
TRBJ2-1,TRBD2,TRBV19,.,TGTGCCAGTAGTTCCTGGACTAGCGGGAGGAGGTACAATGAGCAGTTCTTC,CASSSWTSGRRYNEQFF
TRBJ2-5,TRBD1,TRBV7-9,.,TGTGCCAGCAGACCAGGACAGGGGCCGAGAGAGACCCAGTACTTC,CASRPGQGPRETQYF
TRBJ2-1,TRBD2,TRBV6-5,.,TGTGCCAGCAAGGTAGCGGGAGTGAATGAGCAGTTCTTC,CASKVAGVNEQFF
TRBJ2-2,.,TRBV16,.,TGTGCCAGCAGCCAATCAACGACATATGACACCGGGGAGCTGTTTTTT,CASSQSTTYDTGELFF
TRBJ2-3,.,TRBV13,.,TGTGCCAGCAGCTTAGTAACCGGGACACGGTTACAATCTAGCACAGATACGCAGTATTTT,CASSLVTGTRLQSSTDTQYF
TRBJ2-5,TRBD1,TRBV11-1,once,TGTGCCAGCAGCTCAAAACTAAGGGGGCTAGAGGAGACCCAGTACTTC,CASSSKLRGLEETQYF
TRBJ2-7,TRBD1,TRBV5-1,.,TGCGCCAGCAGCACGGGGACAGGGGGATCCTACGAGCAGTACTTC,CASSTGTGGSYEQYF
TRBJ2-1,.,TRBV4-1,.,TGCGCCAGCAGCCACGGTTTACTAGCCTATGAGCAGTTCTTC,CASSHGLLAYEQFF
TRBJ2-5,TRBD2,TRBV19,.,TGTGCCAGTAGTCGGACTAGCGGGAGCCAGGAGACCCAGTACTTC,CASSRTSGSQETQYF
TRBJ2-1,.,TRBV11-1,.,TGTGCCAGCAGCTTATGGGCCGGGGGACCCTACAATGAGCAGTTCTTC,CASSLWAGGPYNEQFF
TRBJ2-7,.,TRBV5-1,.,TGCGCCAGCAGCCAGAGTTCGGGCGAGCAGTACTTC,CASSQSSGEQYF
TRBJ2-7,TRBD1,TRBV18,.,TGTGCCAGCTCGCGCGGACAGGGGGACCCACTGAAGCAGTACTTC,CASSRGQGDPLKQYF
TRBJ2-7,.,TRBV5-1,.,TGCGCCAGCAGCCTTCAGGGGTACGAGCAGTACTTC,CASSLQGYEQYF
TRBJ1-2,.,TRBV11-3,.,TGTGCCAGCAGCCCCCAGGGGCGCTATGGCTACACCTTC,CASSPQGRYGYTF
TRBJ2-3,TRBD2,TRBV11-2,.,TGTGCCAGCAGCCACGGGACCGCGGGAGTTACGCAGTATTTT,CASSHGTAGVTQYF
TRBJ1-1,.,TRBV28,.,TGTGCCAGCTTTCTTAGACAGACGAACACTGAAGCTTTCTTT,CASFLRQTNTEAFF
TRBJ2-7,TRBD2,TRBV6-5,.,TGTGCCAGCAGTTACTCGTATCTAGCGGTCTACGAGCAGTACTTC,CASSYSYLAVYEQYF
TRBJ2-1,.,TRBV9,.,TGTGCCAGCAGCGGAAGTCTAGCGAGGTCCTACAATGAGCAGTTCTTC,CASSGSLARSYNEQFF
TRBJ1-4,TRBD1,TRBV7-6,.,TGTGCCAGCAGCTTAGCACAGACAGGGGGCTCTGAAAAACTGTTTTTT,CASSLAQTGGSEKLFF
TRBJ2-5,.,TRBV7-5,.,TGTGCCAGAATTAAAGTAACGCAGGAGACCCAGTACTTC,CARIKVTQETQYF
TRBJ2-7,TRBD1,TRBV5-4,.,TGTGCCAGCAGCTTGGACAGGGGAGCCTACGAGCAGTACTTC,CASSLDRGAYEQYF
TRBJ2-5,.,TRBV29-1,.,TGCAGCGTTGTACTGGAGACCCAGTACTTC,CSVVLETQYF
TRBJ1-2,TRBD1,TRBV9,once,TGTGCCAGCAGCCGTCTCGGACAGGGGCATGGCTACACCTTC,CASSRLGQGHGYTF
TRBJ1-1,TRBD1,TRBV18,.,TGTGCCAGCTCACCGGGACAGGGGGCTAACACTGAAGCTTTCTTT,CASSPGQGANTEAFF
TRBJ2-3,TRBD1,TRBV27,once,TGTGCCAGCAGTTTATTTTCCGGGACAGGCAGGTTCATCACAGATACGCAGTATTTT,CASSLFSGTGRFITDTQYF
TRBJ1-2,.,TRBV6-5,.,TGTGCCAGCAGTTACTTAACAGGGACGACGGACTATGGCTACACCTTC,CASSYLTGTTDYGYTF
TRBJ2-1,TRBD1,TRBV7-9,.,TGTGCCAGCAGCAGTTCCGGGACAGTTGCCAATGAGCAGTTCTTC,CASSSSGTVANEQFF
TRBJ2-1,.,TRBV2,.,TGTGCCAGCATTCGGGGGATGGCAGTCCACAATGAGCAGTTCTTC,CASIRGMAVHNEQFF
TRBJ2-1,TRBD1,TRBV5-1,once,TGCGCCAGCAGCGACCGGGACAGGGTTTATAATGAGCAGTTCTTC,CASSDRDRVYNEQFF
TRBJ1-1,TRBD1,TRBV2,.,TGTGCCAGCAGTACCTCCGGGACAGAGAACACTGAAGCTTTCTTT,CASSTSGTENTEAFF
TRBJ1-1,.,TRBV21-1,.,TGTGCCAGCACGGGGACTGAAGCTTTCTTT,CASTGTEAFF
TRBJ2-1,.,TRBV5-6,once,TGTGCCAGCAGCTTTGAACTTAGCTCCTACAATGAGCAGTTCTTC,CASSFELSSYNEQFF
TRBJ2-7,.,TRBV28,.,TGTGCCAGCAGTTCAGGGGATACCTACGAGCAGTACTTC,CASSSGDTYEQYF
TRBJ2-7,TRBD2,TRBV7-9,.,TGTGCCAGCAGCTCTCCTGGAGTAGCGGGAGGCTACGAGCAGTACTTC,CASSSPGVAGGYEQYF
TRBJ2-7,TRBD2,TRBV11-2,.,TGTGCCAGCAGCTTAGCACTAGCGGGAGGGCCGGGTAGGCAGTACTTC,CASSLALAGGPGRQYF
TRBJ2-5,.,TRBV7-2,.,TGTGCCAGCAGCTTATCCCTCAGGGAAGAGACCCAGTACTTC,CASSLSLREETQYF
TRBJ2-2,TRBD2,TRBV4-3,.,TGCGCCAGCAGCCAAGGAGGCCGGGAGGGTACCGGGGAGCTGTTTTTT,CASSQGGREGTGELFF
TRBJ2-2,TRBD1,TRBV25-1,few,TGTGCCAGCGATAGACAGGGCGGAACCGGGGAGCTGTTTTTT,CASDRQGGTGELFF
TRBJ2-1,.,TRBV4-1,.,TGCGCCAGCAGCCAAGATGAGGGGGACAATGAGCAGTTCTTC,CASSQDEGDNEQFF